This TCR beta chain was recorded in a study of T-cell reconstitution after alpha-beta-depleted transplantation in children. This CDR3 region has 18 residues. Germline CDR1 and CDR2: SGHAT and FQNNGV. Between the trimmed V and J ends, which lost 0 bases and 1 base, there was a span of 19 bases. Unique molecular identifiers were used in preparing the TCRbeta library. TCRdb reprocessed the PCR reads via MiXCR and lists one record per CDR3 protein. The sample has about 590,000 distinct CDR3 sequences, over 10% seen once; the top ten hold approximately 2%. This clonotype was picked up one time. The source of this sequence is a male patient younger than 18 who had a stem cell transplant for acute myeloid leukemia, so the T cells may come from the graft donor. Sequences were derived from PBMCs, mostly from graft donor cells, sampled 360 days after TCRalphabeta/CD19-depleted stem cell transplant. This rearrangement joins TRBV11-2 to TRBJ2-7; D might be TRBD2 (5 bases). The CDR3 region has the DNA TGTGCCAGCAGCTTAGACGGGATGCTTTGGGCAGTATCCTACGAGCAGTACTTC. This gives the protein CASSLDGMLWAVSYEQYF.